What follows are 22 T cell receptor beta chains derived from one specimen sequenced in a study of cytomegalovirus exposure and HLA in healthy donors. Primers included in the PCR were 60 Vbeta and 13 Jbeta primers. The table came from immunoSEQ multiplex PCR; TCRdb's copy has only in-frame clones and leaves some out. The table has roughly 68,000 clones, roughly four fifths seen once; the top ten hold 7.4%. The sample was PBMCs. The receptors were sampled from a young woman in good health and CMV-seropositive.

The chain carries TRBV19 and TRBJ1-5; D unresolved. CDR3 length: 14 residues. V lost 10 bases to trimming and J lost 4 bases, with 17 bases between them. CDR1 is LNHDA and CDR2 is SQIVND in the germline V gene (reference sequence). In nucleotides, the CDR3 is TGTGCCATTTCGGACGGACTCGTTAATCAGCCCCAGCATTTT. It codes for CAISDGLVNQPQHF.

This chain uses TRBV6-5 with TRBJ2-7, with 14 positions matching TRBD2. Germline assignment: CDR1 MNHEY and CDR2 SVGAGI. The CDR3 has 15 amino acids. V was clipped by 6 bases and J by 7 bases; unmatched bases: 8. The chain's CDR3 is CASSLGLAGVGEQYF. The CDR3 nucleotides are TGTGCCAGCAGCCTGGGACTAGCGGGAGTGGGGGAGCAGTACTTC.

The chain carries TRBV4-2 and TRBJ2-3; the D gene is possibly TRBD2 (6 bases). CDR1 is LGHNA and CDR2 is YNFKEQ in the germline V gene. The CDR3 is made up of 15 amino acids. Trimming stripped 3 bases from V and 2 bases from J, with 12 bases between. DNA of the CDR3: TGTGCCAGCAGCCAGTTGATAGCGGACACAGATACGCAGTATTTT. Its protein is CASSQLIADTDTQYF.

The chain is built from TRBV28 and TRBJ1-6, with TRBD1 matching over 7 bases. J was trimmed by 4 bases and V by 7 bases; bases with no gene match: 7. CDR1 and CDR2 from the germline V gene are MDHEN and SYDVKM. The CDR3 spans 15 residues. In DNA form, the CDR3 reads TGTGCCAGCAAAGAAGGGACAGCTTATAATTCACCCCTCCACTTT. It yields the protein CASKEGTAYNSPLHF.

This rearrangement joins TRBV28 to TRBJ2-3; TRBD2 agrees at 8 bases. Germline CDR1 MDHEN, CDR2 SYDVKM. V gave up 7 bases and J gave up 1 base; unmatched junction bases: 10. The CDR3 runs 16 residues. The CDR3 sequence is CASTPGTRGGTDTQYF. The CDR3 DNA is TGTGCCAGCACCCCCGGGACTAGGGGGGGCACAGATACGCAGTATTTT.

The rearrangement joins TRBV10-3 to TRBJ1-6; TRBD1 aligns across 10 bases. Germline V gives CDR1 ENHRY, CDR2 SYGVKD. The CDR3 length is 14 residues. V dropped 3 bases and J dropped 9; count of bases not matched to a gene: 2. Here the CDR3 reads CAISDGTGASPLHF. The CDR3 DNA sequence: TGTGCCATCAGTGACGGGACAGGGGCTTCACCCCTCCACTTT.

V usage is TRBV9 and J usage is TRBJ2-3; D perhaps matches TRBD1 (5 bases). CDR1 and CDR2 from the germline V gene are SGDLS and YYNGEE. The V end lost 0 bases, the J end lost 3 bases, and 11 bases lay between the germline ends. The CDR3 has 15 residues. In DNA, the CDR3 is TGTGCCAGCAGCGTAGTGGGCAGGGCTACAGATACGCAGTATTTT. Amino acids: CASSVVGRATDTQYF.

This clone appeared a few times. The chain recombines TRBV19 with TRBJ2-1; 13 nucleotides match TRBD2. The J segment lost 4 bases and the V segment lost 3 bases, leaving 0 bases of the junction unmatched. The CDR3 contains 15 residues. The germline gives CDR1 LNHDA, CDR2 SQIVND (reference sequence). Here the CDR3 reads CASSMTSGRYNEQFF. In DNA, the CDR3 is TGTGCCAGTAGTATGACTAGCGGGAGGTACAATGAGCAGTTCTTC.

V gene TRBV6-5 combines with J gene TRBJ1-1; possibly TRBD1 for D (5 bases). V lost 8 bases to trimming and J lost 4 bases, with 8 bases between them. CDR3 size: 11 residues. The germline CDR1 and CDR2 sequences are MNHEY and SVGAGI. The CDR3 loop is CASRRGTEAFF. The CDR3 DNA reads as TGTGCCAGCCGGAGGGGCACTGAAGCTTTCTTT.

V gene TRBV28 combines with J gene TRBJ2-5, with 7 nucleotides matching TRBD1. J was trimmed by 1 base and V by 2 bases; bases with no gene match: 1. The CDR3 has 14 amino acids. Germline lookup yields CDR1 MDHEN and CDR2 SYDVKM. CDR3 coding DNA: TGTGCCAGCAGTTTAAGGGGGCGCCAAGAGACCCAGTACTTC. It is translated as CASSLRGRQETQYF.

The chain is built from TRBV7-9 and TRBJ2-7, with 11 bases that match TRBD1. CDR1 SEHNR and CDR2 FQNEAQ come from the germline V gene (reference sequence). This CDR3 has 15 residues. Losses at the gene ends were 5 bases for V and 3 bases for J; bases not matched to a gene: 6. The CDR3 DNA reads TGTGCCAGCAGCCTTGGGACAGGGGGGCACTACGAGCAGTACTTC. The encoded protein is CASSLGTGGHYEQYF.

Of note for this clone: The junction departs from the called germline gene at one end, perhaps through a read error. V and J are TRBV4-3 and TRBJ1-2; 9 bases are shared with TRBD1. Germline lookup yields CDR1 LGHNA and CDR2 YSLEER. The CDR3 is 14 amino acids. CDR3 sequence: CASSRGQGNYGYPF. DNA for the CDR3: TGCGCCAGCAGCCGGGGACAGGGCAACTATGGCTACCCCTTC.

This chain links TRBV4-1 with TRBJ2-7; 8 bases fit TRBD2. Looked up from germline, CDR1 is MGHRA and CDR2 is YSYEKL. Trimming at V came to 1 base and at J to 2 bases, leaving 4 bases not matched to a gene. The CDR3 covers 15 residues. CDR3 region: CASSQVTSGTYEQYF. The DNA of the CDR3 is TGCGCCAGCAGCCAAGTAACTAGCGGTACCTACGAGCAGTACTTC.

CDR3 region: CASSVTGTGGTDTQYF. CDR3 DNA sequence: TGTGCCAGTAGTGTTACCGGGACAGGGGGCACAGATACGCAGTATTTT. The chain couples TRBV19 to TRBJ2-3; 10 nucleotides agree with TRBD1. This CDR3 is 16 amino acids long. CDR1 LNHDA and CDR2 SQIVND come from the germline V gene (reference sequence). Losses at the gene ends were 5 bases for V and 1 base for J; bases not matched to a gene: 6. Full variable domain (rest looked up from reference TRBV19 and TRBJ2-3): DGGITQSPKYLFRKEGQNVTLSCEQNLNHDAMYWYRQDPGQGLRLIYYSQIVNDFQKGDIAEGYSVSREKKESFPLTVTSAQKNPTAFYLCASSVTGTGGTDTQYFGPGTRLTVL.

The chain is built from TRBV4-2 and TRBJ2-3, with D perhaps TRBD2 (5 bases). The V end lost 1 base, the J end lost 5 bases, and 19 bases lay between the germline ends. This CDR3 spans 17 amino acids. The germline V gene has CDR1 LGHNA and CDR2 YNFKEQ. This chain's CDR3 is CASSQGRQTRGKDTQYF. CDR3 DNA: TGTGCCAGCAGCCAAGGCCGACAAACAAGAGGGAAAGATACGCAGTATTTT.

This clone was counted only a few times. The chain has TRBV10-1 and TRBJ2-7; tentative D call: TRBD2 (6 bases). Trimming shortened V by 2 bases and J by 3 bases, and 26 bases separated the two germline ends. This CDR3 has 19 residues. CDR1 is WNHNN, CDR2 SYGVQD, per germline (reference sequence). In nucleotides, the CDR3 is TGCGCCAGCAGTGAGCGTGGGGGGTCAAGGGCATTAGGGAGCTACGAGCAGTACTTC. Translation: CASSERGGSRALGSYEQYF.

This rearrangement joins TRBV5-1 to TRBJ2-3; D remains unclear. CDR3 size: 13 residues. V lost 0 bases, J lost 6 bases, and 8 bases lay in between. The germline gives CDR1 SGHRS, CDR2 YFSETQ. The CDR3 bases are TGCGCCAGCAGCTTGGGTTCCGGGGATACGCAGTATTTT. It specifies CASSLGSGDTQYF.

The chain joins TRBV28 to TRBJ2-7, with D possibly TRBD2 on 5 matching bases. Trimming took 3 bases from V and 6 from J, leaving 9 bases between them. Germline CDR1 and CDR2: MDHEN and SYDVKM. This CDR3 is built from 12 residues. The CDR3 loop reads CASSLGSSEQYF. The CDR3 coding sequence is TGTGCCAGCAGTTTGGGGAGTTCCGAGCAGTACTTC. Looking up the rest from reference TRBV28 and TRBJ2-7 gives the full variable domain: DVKVTQSSRYLVKRTGEKVFLECVQDMDHENMFWYRQDPGLGLRLIYFSYDVKMKEKGDIPEGYSVSREKKERFSLILESASTNQTSMYLCASSLGSSEQYFGPGTRLTVT.

This clone is categorized as medium-sized (0.01 to 0.1%). The chain joins TRBV28 to TRBJ2-7; no reliable D call. V lost 1 base and J 2 bases, leaving 6 bases between the germline ends. Germline lookup yields CDR1 MDHEN and CDR2 SYDVKM. The CDR3 covers 13 residues. The CDR3 DNA is TGTGCCAGCAGTTTATTTCTCCCCTACGAGCAGTACTTC. It translates to CASSLFLPYEQYF.

This clone has more than one count but fewer than ten. V and J are TRBV5-1 and TRBJ2-2; possible D gene TRBD1, 6 bases. The CDR3 consists of 15 residues. CDR1 is SGHRS, CDR2 YFSETQ, per germline. V gave up 4 bases and J gave up 0 bases, with 10 bases separating them. CDR3 sequence: CASSMDRANTGELFF. The CDR3 nucleotides are TGCGCCAGCAGCATGGACAGAGCGAACACCGGGGAGCTGTTTTTT.

CDR3 sequence (DNA): TGCGCCAGCAGCCAAGAATTAGCCTCCTCAGGGGATACGCAGTATTTT. Translating gives CASSQELASSGDTQYF. V usage is TRBV4-3 and J usage is TRBJ2-3; D possibly corresponds to TRBD1 (5 bases). Trimming left V 0 bases short and J 6 bases short, with 16 bases between. The length of the CDR3 is 16 residues. Germline loops: CDR1 LGHNA, CDR2 YSLEER.

The chain has TRBV4-3 and TRBJ2-2; D gene ambiguous. Trimming pared 1 base from V and 2 bases from J, leaving 5 bases between. CDR1 and CDR2 (germline): LGHNA, YSLEER. This CDR3 region has 14 residues. The CDR3 DNA reads as TGCGCCAGCAGCCAAGGTCCAAACACCGGGGAGCTGTTTTTT. Amino acid sequence: CASSQGPNTGELFF.